The entry below gives a single T cell receptor beta chain sequence along with its context. What it recognizes is unknown. The sample originates from a study of T-cell memory formation after mild COVID-19. About the study: Across donors, TCR clusters were largely donor specific. Whole-study results and caveats: The study found balanced CD4/CD8 in clones contracting day 15 to 85 and a CD4+ lean in later expanders.

Germline V CDR1 and CDR2: MGHRA, YSYEKL. The CDR3 extends over 17 amino acids. J gave up 2 bases and V 2 bases, and 7 bases lay outside the gene matches. MiXCR, run by TCRdb on the 5' RACE reads, gives a single entry per CDR3 protein. The data show hundreds of thousands of distinct CDR3 sequences, with around 8% seen just once and approximately 23% held by the top ten. The chain is built from TRBV4-1 and TRBJ2-2; the match to TRBD1 covers 8 bases. Sequenced material: PBMCs or a T cell subset sorted from them (not recorded which). This TCR was recovered from a man in his late teens or twenties who had mild COVID-19 (a few samples of this study predate the infection). Cell type and time point are not known. The chain's CDR3 is CASSQLFRGHNTGELFF. Here the CDR3 DNA reads TGCGCCAGCAGCCAACTTTTCAGGGGGCACAACACCGGGGAGCTGTTTTTT.